The 20 T cell receptor beta chains below come from one sample, sequenced in a study of T cells expressing NK-cell markers. TCRdb derives one entry per CDR3 protein from the 5' RACE reads, leaving out DNA. The table for this sample gives about 440,000 distinct CDR3 sequences. Sequencing used blood T cells: a sorted CD56 or NKG2C T cell subset, CD4+ or CD8+ T cells, or bulk PBMC T cells (not recorded which). These TCRs come from a woman aged 18 to 75 in good health.

The rearrangement links TRBV29-1 to TRBJ2-3; TCRdb's D call, TRBD1, is unchecked because there is no DNA. The CDR3 has 15 amino acids. Per the germline V gene, CDR1 is SQVTM and CDR2 is ANQGSEA. This chain's CDR3 is CSVSLDNAGTDTQYF.

The chain recombines TRBV18 with TRBJ2-7. This CDR3 comprises 13 residues. CDR1 and CDR2 (germline): KGHSH, LQKENI. The CDR3 loop is CASSPGVVAEQYF.

V and J are TRBV29-1 and TRBJ2-3; the D call from TCRdb, TRBD2, cannot be confirmed without DNA. The germline gives CDR1 SQVTM, CDR2 ANQGSEA. The CDR3 sequence is 13 residues long. The CDR3 sequence is CSVLRAEGDTQYF.

This sequence joins TRBV29-1 and TRBJ2-1; TCRdb returns TRBD2, unconfirmable since there is no DNA. Germline V CDR1 and CDR2: SQVTM, ANQGSEA. This CDR3 region has 14 residues. The CDR3 loop reads CSVDGLQSYNEQFF.

The V call is TRBV7-8, the J call TRBJ1-5. Looked up from germline, CDR1 is SGHVS and CDR2 is FQNEAQ. The length of the CDR3 is 17 residues. CDR3 sequence: CASSRGRWVGLNQPQHF.

The gene calls are TRBV6-6 and TRBJ1-1. The CDR3 is 13 amino acids. Germline V lookup: CDR1 MNHNY, CDR2 SVGAGI (reference sequence). This chain's CDR3 is CASSFKGHTEAFF.

The chain combines TRBV28 with TRBJ2-1; without DNA, the TCRdb call of TRBD1 cannot be checked. Germline V gene sequence: CDR1 MDHEN, CDR2 SYDVKM. The CDR3 spans 14 residues. The chain's CDR3 is CAAMTYPSGNEQFF.

The rearrangement links TRBV25-1 to TRBJ2-2; TCRdb designates TRBD2, a call that cannot be tested without DNA. Germline V gene sequence: CDR1 MGHDK, CDR2 SYGVNS. CDR3 length: 14 residues. CDR3 protein: CASSEREIPGELFF. The full variable domain, its missing parts supplied by reference TRBV25-1 and TRBJ2-2, is EADIYQTPRYLVIGTGKKITLECSQTMGHDKMYWYQQDPGMELHLIHYSYGVNSTEKGDLSSESTVSRIRTEHFPLTLESARPSHTSQYLCASSEREIPGELFFGEGSRLTVL.

The chain joins TRBV27 to TRBJ1-4. This CDR3 region has 14 residues. The germline CDR1 and CDR2 sequences are MNHEY and SMNVEV (reference sequence). The CDR3 reads CASSFGVTNEKLFF. Full variable domain (outside the CDR3, taken from reference TRBV27 and TRBJ1-4): EAQVTQNPRYLITVTGKKLTVTCSQNMNHEYMSWYRQDPGLGLRQIYYSMNVEVTDKGDVPEGYKVSRKEKRNFPLILESPSPNQTSLYFCASSFGVTNEKLFFGSGTQLSVL.

The chain recombines TRBV28 with TRBJ2-3; TCRdb proposes TRBD1, but this gene call is untestable without DNA. The CDR3 consists of 14 residues. Germline CDR1 MDHEN, CDR2 SYDVKM. The CDR3 reads CASRSDKGSDTQYF.

This sequence joins TRBV13 and TRBJ2-7. CDR3 size: 15 residues. From germline, CDR1 is PRHDT and CDR2 FYEKMQ (reference sequence). The CDR3 region is CASSLGSGRAYEQYF.

The chain uses TRBV7-3 and TRBJ2-5; TCRdb proposes TRBD1, but this gene call is untestable without DNA. The germline V gene encodes CDR1 SGHTA and CDR2 FQGTGA. The CDR3 is made up of 16 amino acids. CDR3 sequence: CASSQGSMTVSETQYF.

The V and J genes are TRBV6-1 and TRBJ2-1; TCRdb proposes TRBD2, but this gene call is untestable without DNA. The CDR3 is made up of 13 amino acids. Germline CDR1 and CDR2: MNHNS and SASEGT. This chain's CDR3 is CASSERPSGEQFF.

The gene calls are TRBV25-1 and TRBJ2-5; TCRdb's assignment of TRBD1 cannot be checked, as there is no DNA. Germline-derived CDR1 and CDR2 are MGHDK and SYGVNS. The CDR3 sequence is 15 residues long. The CDR3 region is CASSAQGRVGETQYF.

The chain recombines TRBV5-1 with TRBJ2-4; absent DNA, TCRdb's TRBD1 call cannot be checked. Germline V gives CDR1 SGHRS, CDR2 YFSETQ. CDR3 length: 16 residues. CDR3 loop: CASSLVGGQSKNIQYF.

J is TRBJ2-2 and V is TRBV5-1; TCRdb indicates TRBD1, and absent DNA this call remains unverified. This CDR3 has 14 residues. Germline V gene data show CDR1 as SGHRS and CDR2 as YFSETQ. Here the CDR3 reads CASSAEGGIGELFF.

The chain is built from TRBV7-2 and TRBJ1-4; TCRdb picks TRBD1, but there is no DNA to check that call. The CDR3 contains 15 residues. Germline V gene lookup returns CDR1 SGHTA and CDR2 FQGNSA. The chain's CDR3 is CASSGPGLWDEKLFF.

The rearrangement links TRBV4-3 to TRBJ1-1; lacking DNA, the TRBD1 call made by TCRdb goes unchecked. This CDR3 region has 15 residues. Per the germline V gene, CDR1 is LGHNA and CDR2 is YSLEER. The CDR3 protein is CASSHAGTGGPEAFF.

The chain has TRBV6-5 and TRBJ1-2. CDR1 and CDR2 from the germline V gene are MNHEY and SVGAGI. The CDR3 totals 15 residues. CDR3 sequence reads: CASSYAGGYARGYTF.

This chain uses TRBV7-2 with TRBJ2-7; the TCRdb call, TRBD2, lacks DNA for checking. Germline values: CDR1 SGHTA, CDR2 FQGNSA. The CDR3 spans 14 residues. Here the CDR3 reads CASSPGLAGGPQNF.